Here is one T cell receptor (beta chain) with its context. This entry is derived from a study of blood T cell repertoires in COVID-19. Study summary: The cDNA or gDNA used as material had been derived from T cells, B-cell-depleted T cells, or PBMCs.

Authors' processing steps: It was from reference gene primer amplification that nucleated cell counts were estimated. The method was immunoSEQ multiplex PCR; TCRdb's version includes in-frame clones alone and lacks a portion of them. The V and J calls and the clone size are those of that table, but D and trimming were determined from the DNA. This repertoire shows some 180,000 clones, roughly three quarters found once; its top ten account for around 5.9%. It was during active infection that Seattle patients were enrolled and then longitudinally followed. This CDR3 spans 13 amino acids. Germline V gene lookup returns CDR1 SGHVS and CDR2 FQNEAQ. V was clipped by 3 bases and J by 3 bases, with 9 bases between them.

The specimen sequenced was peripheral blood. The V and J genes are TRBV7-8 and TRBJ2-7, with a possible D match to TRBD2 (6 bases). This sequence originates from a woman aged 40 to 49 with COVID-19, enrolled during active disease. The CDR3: CASSFPGLYEQYF. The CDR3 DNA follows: TGTGCCAGCAGCTTCCCGGGACTCTACGAGCAGTACTTC.